This TCR beta chain was profiled in a study of human thymus T cells. Profiled with immunoSEQ multiplex PCR; TCRdb holds only in-frame clones, not every one. The profile shows roughly 120,000 clones, around 94% of them singletons. Study-level findings and limits: Across thymic and blood repertoires, the usage of V and J genes appeared to be biased. Related studies found that unrelated individuals share highly overlapping thymic repertoires.

Resections that were taken during corrective heart surgery supplied the thymus tissue. Donor material was obtained from healthy Finnish infants undergoing corrective surgery for congenital heart defects. The V and J ends lost 8 bases and 9 bases respectively, with 14 bases between them. The germline gives CDR1 MDHEN, CDR2 SYDVKM. The CDR3 contains 11 residues. This clone was detected once. What it binds is unknown. The V gene is TRBV28, the J gene TRBJ2-7; the D call may be TRBD1 or TRBD2 (5 bases each). The sequence was collected from a boy less than two years old with a congenital heart defect but otherwise immunologically healthy. Specimen: thymus tissue. In nucleotides, the CDR3 is TGTGCCAGCTCAAGCCGGGGCCCGCAGTACTTC. Amino acid sequence: CASSSRGPQYF.